The source of this T cell receptor beta chain is a study of tumor-infiltrating lymphocytes in glioblastoma multiforme. Multiple V-beta primers and a C-beta primer amplified TCRB from RNA. TCRB-specific cDNA synthesis used around 550 ng of total RNA. Each CDR3 protein is one row after TCRdb ran MiXCR on the multiplex PCR reads. Of more than 10,000 distinct CDR3 sequences in the sample, about 66% were seen once. The CDR3 is made up of 17 amino acids. CDR1 is MDHEN and CDR2 is SYDVKM in the germline V gene. As regards this clonotype: Relative to the germline gene, one junction end is altered; a read error may explain this.

The chain joins TRBV28 to TRBJ2-6, with a possible D match to TRBD1 (6 bases). The sequence came from a male donor with glioblastoma. Sequenced material: brain tumor tissue. The CDR3 DNA is TGTGCCAGCAGTCCCCGCAGGGGCGTACCAGGGGCCAAGGTCCTGACTTTC. The encoded protein is CASSPRRGVPGAKVLTF.